The 17 T cell receptor beta chains given below trace back to one sample, sequenced in a study of blood T cell repertoires in COVID-19. Sequencing used immunoSEQ multiplex PCR; TCRdb keeps in-frame clones, though not all of them. The sample carries about 120,000 clones, about 85% recorded once. Material: peripheral blood. Receptors originate from an elderly man with active or convalescent COVID-19.

The gene calls are TRBV7-6 and TRBJ2-5, with TRBD1 matching 8 bases. The V gene end was trimmed by 5 bases and the J gene end by 4 bases; junction bases not matched to a gene: 18. CDR1 SGHVS and CDR2 FNYEAQ come from the germline V gene. The CDR3 has 18 residues. This CDR3 is CASSTGDRLVGIGETQYF. CDR3 DNA: TGTGCCAGCAGCACTGGGGACAGGCTCGTCGGTATCGGAGAGACCCAGTACTTC.

The gene calls are TRBV18 and TRBJ2-3, with 7 bases lining up with TRBD2. From germline, CDR1 is KGHSH and CDR2 LQKENI. The CDR3 sequence is 12 residues long. V gave up 8 bases and J gave up 6 bases; unmatched junction bases: 5. The DNA for the CDR3 is TGTGCCAGCACAACTAGCGCGGATACGCAGTATTTT. It codes for CASTTSADTQYF. The whole variable domain, remainder taken from reference TRBV18 and TRBJ2-3, is NAGVMQNPRHLVRRRGQEARLRCSPMKGHSHVYWYRQLPEEGLKFMVYLQKENIIDESGMPKERFSAEFPKEGPSILRIQQVVRGDSAAYFCASTTSADTQYFGPGTRLTVL.

This clone was found once. The chain carries TRBV5-6 and TRBJ2-1; 9 bases match TRBD2. CDR1 SGHDT and CDR2 YYEEEE come from the germline V gene. The CDR3 length is 13 residues. Trimming cost V 1 base and J 8 bases; bases outside gene matches: 1. The DNA of the CDR3 is TGTGCCAGCAGCTTGCCTAGCGGGGATGAGCAGTTCTTC. Translating it yields CASSLPSGDEQFF. The full variable domain, with the rest looked up from reference TRBV5-6 and TRBJ2-1, is DAGVTQSPTHLIKTRGQQVTLRCSPKSGHDTVSWYQQALGQGPQFIFQYYEEEERQRGNFPDRFSGHQFPNYSSELNVNALLLGDSALYLCASSLPSGDEQFFGPGTRLTVL.

V is TRBV5-4 and J is TRBJ2-3, with TRBD2 identical over 7 bases. The CDR3 totals 15 residues. Germline CDR1 SGHNT, CDR2 YYREEE (reference sequence). J lost 3 bases, V lost 3 bases, and 7 bases had no gene match. In DNA form, the CDR3 reads TGTGCCAGCAGCTCCCAGCGGGATATAACAGATACGCAGTATTTT. Encoded protein: CASSSQRDITDTQYF.

The chain uses TRBV7-9 and TRBJ2-7; TRBD1 matches 9 bases. This CDR3 contains 14 residues. The germline V gene has CDR1 SEHNR and CDR2 FQNEAQ (reference sequence). Trimming removed 5 bases from V and 2 bases from J; junction bases left unmatched: 4. This chain's CDR3 is CASSPRTGAYEQYF. DNA of the CDR3: TGTGCCAGCAGCCCAAGGACAGGGGCCTACGAGCAGTACTTC.

This clone was counted a few times. The rearrangement links TRBV11-3 to TRBJ2-2, with D perhaps TRBD1 (6 bases). Germline loops: CDR1 SGHNT, CDR2 YENEEA. CDR3 length: 14 residues. The V end lost 9 bases, the J end lost 0 bases, and 11 bases lay between the germline ends. CDR3 nucleotide sequence: TGTGCCAGTTCAGGGGCATCGAACACCGGGGAGCTGTTTTTT. This gives the protein CASSGASNTGELFF.

This rearrangement joins TRBV10-3 to TRBJ1-3; tentatively, D is TRBD1 (6 bases). Germline V lookup: CDR1 ENHRY, CDR2 SYGVKD. V was cut by 2 bases and J by 0 bases, with 8 bases left in between. The CDR3 contains 15 residues. As DNA, the CDR3 is TGTGCCATCAGTGAGGGGGGCCTCTCTGGAAACACCATATATTTT. Its translation: CAISEGGLSGNTIYF.

The chain combines TRBV18 with TRBJ1-3; maybe TRBD1 (5 bases). V was cut by 2 bases and J by 0 bases, with 11 bases left in between. The germline V gene has CDR1 KGHSH and CDR2 LQKENI. The CDR3 covers 16 residues. The CDR3 reads CASSPSGGGSGNTIYF. CDR3 bases: TGTGCCAGCTCACCATCTGGGGGAGGCTCTGGAAACACCATATATTTT.

The rearrangement uses TRBV18 and TRBJ2-7; 11 nucleotides line up with TRBD2. The CDR3 is 16 amino acids. The V gene end was trimmed by 6 bases and the J gene end by 3 bases; junction bases not matched to a gene: 10. CDR1 and CDR2 from the germline V gene are KGHSH and LQKENI. The CDR3: CASSTTSGGYRYEQYF. The DNA of the CDR3 is TGTGCCAGCTCGACCACTAGCGGGGGTTACCGCTACGAGCAGTACTTC.

The chain uses TRBV7-6 and TRBJ2-1; perhaps TRBD1 as D (5 bases). V was shortened by 0 bases and J by 6 bases, with 15 bases between the two germline ends. There are 16 residues in the CDR3. Germline CDR1 reads SGHVS; CDR2 reads FNYEAQ. This CDR3 is CASSLAAADTANEQFF. The CDR3 DNA follows: TGTGCCAGCAGCTTAGCCGCCGCGGACACTGCCAATGAGCAGTTCTTC.

This chain links TRBV5-1 with TRBJ2-5; 10 bases are shared with TRBD2. J lost 3 bases, V lost 4 bases, and 6 bases had no gene match. This CDR3 is 15 amino acids long. CDR1 and CDR2 (germline): SGHRS, YFSETQ. The CDR3 region is CASSPSSGGEETQYF. The CDR3 DNA is TGCGCCAGCAGCCCGTCTAGCGGGGGAGAAGAGACCCAGTACTTC.

A single count supports this clone. This rearrangement joins TRBV19 to TRBJ2-3, with 8 bases lining up with TRBD2. The germline V gene has CDR1 LNHDA and CDR2 SQIVND (reference sequence). J gave up 8 bases and V 5 bases, and 12 bases lay outside the gene matches. The CDR3 loop spans 15 amino acids. The CDR3 DNA reads TGTGCCAGTAGTTTCACTAGCGGAGCAAAAGGTACGCAGTATTTT. Translation gives CASSFTSGAKGTQYF.

The chain uses TRBV25-1 and TRBJ2-2; tentative D call: TRBD1 (6 bases). Between the trimmed V and J ends, which lost 1 base and 1 base, there was a span of 13 bases. This CDR3 comprises 17 residues. In germline, CDR1 is MGHDK, CDR2 SYGVNS. The CDR3 is CASSELPGDLNTGELFF. CDR3 bases: TGTGCCAGCAGTGAATTACCAGGGGACCTGAACACCGGGGAGCTGTTTTTT.

The V call is TRBV20-1, the J call TRBJ2-5; weak D call: TRBD1 (5 bases). Trimming stripped 3 bases from V and 4 bases from J, with 15 bases between. This CDR3 has 14 residues. Per the germline V gene, CDR1 is DFQATT and CDR2 is SNEGSKA (reference sequence). The CDR3 loop reads CSASNRRGGETQYF. The CDR3 DNA reads TGCAGTGCTAGTAATCGAAGGGGCGGAGAGACCCAGTACTTC.

The chain couples TRBV6-5 to TRBJ1-3; D might be TRBD1 (6 bases). This CDR3 comprises 15 residues. V lost 2 bases and J lost 3, with 11 bases in between. From germline, CDR1 is MNHEY and CDR2 SVGAGI. CDR3: CASSYLYRDGNTIYF. The DNA for the CDR3 is TGTGCCAGCAGTTACCTCTACAGGGATGGAAACACCATATATTTT.

The V gene is TRBV7-9, the J gene TRBJ1-2; maybe TRBD1 (6 bases). V was clipped by 7 bases and J by 0 bases, with 12 bases between them. Germline loops: CDR1 SEHNR, CDR2 FQNEAQ (reference sequence). This CDR3 region has 14 residues. CDR3: CASTAGTPNYGYTF. The DNA for the CDR3 is TGTGCCAGCACCGCCGGGACACCTAACTATGGCTACACCTTC.

This chain uses TRBV29-1 with TRBJ2-1; a weak D match, TRBD1 (6 bases). Looked up from germline, CDR1 is SQVTM and CDR2 is ANQGSEA. V lost 5 bases to trimming and J lost 13 bases, with 12 bases between them. The CDR3 has 10 amino acids. In nucleotides, the CDR3 is TGCAGCGTTAAAACCGGGACACAGTTCTTC. Its translation: CSVKTGTQFF.